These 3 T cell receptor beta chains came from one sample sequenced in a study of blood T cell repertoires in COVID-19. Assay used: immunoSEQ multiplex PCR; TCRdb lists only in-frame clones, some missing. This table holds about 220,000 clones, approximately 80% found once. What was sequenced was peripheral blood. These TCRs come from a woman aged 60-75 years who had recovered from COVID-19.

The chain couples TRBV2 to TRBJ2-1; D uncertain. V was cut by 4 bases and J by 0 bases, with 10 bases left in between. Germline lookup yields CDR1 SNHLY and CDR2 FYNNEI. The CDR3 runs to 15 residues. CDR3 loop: CASSGRVRSYNEQFF. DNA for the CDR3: TGTGCCAGCAGTGGCCGGGTCCGCTCCTACAATGAGCAGTTCTTC.

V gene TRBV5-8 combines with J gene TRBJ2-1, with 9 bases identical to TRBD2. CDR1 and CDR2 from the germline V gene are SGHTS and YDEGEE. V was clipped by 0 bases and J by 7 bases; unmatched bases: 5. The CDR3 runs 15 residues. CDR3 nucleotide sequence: TGTGCCAGCAGCTTGGACGGACTAGCGTCTAATGAGCAGTTCTTC. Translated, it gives CASSLDGLASNEQFF.

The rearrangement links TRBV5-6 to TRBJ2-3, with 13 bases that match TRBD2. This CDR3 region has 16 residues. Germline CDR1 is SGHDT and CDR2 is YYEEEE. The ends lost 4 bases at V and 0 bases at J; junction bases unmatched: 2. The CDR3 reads CASSGLAGASTDTQYF. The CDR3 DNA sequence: TGTGCCAGCAGCGGACTAGCGGGGGCTAGCACAGATACGCAGTATTTT.